Below, one T cell receptor beta chain is given with its context. The entry originates in a study of read filtering for tumor transcriptome and immune sequencing. Molecular barcoded adaptors covering alpha/delta and beta/gamma chains were used on around 400 ng RNA. MiXCR, applied by TCRdb to the reads, yields one record per CDR3 protein. The table shows around 38,000 distinct CDR3 sequences, with roughly 15% occurring only once. V lost 6 bases, J lost 2 bases, and 13 bases lay in between. CDR1 MNHEY and CDR2 SVGAGI come from the germline V gene. This CDR3 contains 14 residues. This sequence originates from a donor aged 40 or older with multiple myeloma. The chain employs TRBV6-5 and TRBJ1-1; perhaps TRBD1 as D (6 bases). Material for sequencing was a population of CD138-negative cells sorted from bone marrow. The CDR3 loop reads CASSLGGGNTEAFF. The DNA for the CDR3 is TGTGCCAGCAGCTTAGGGGGGGGAAACACTGAAGCTTTCTTT.